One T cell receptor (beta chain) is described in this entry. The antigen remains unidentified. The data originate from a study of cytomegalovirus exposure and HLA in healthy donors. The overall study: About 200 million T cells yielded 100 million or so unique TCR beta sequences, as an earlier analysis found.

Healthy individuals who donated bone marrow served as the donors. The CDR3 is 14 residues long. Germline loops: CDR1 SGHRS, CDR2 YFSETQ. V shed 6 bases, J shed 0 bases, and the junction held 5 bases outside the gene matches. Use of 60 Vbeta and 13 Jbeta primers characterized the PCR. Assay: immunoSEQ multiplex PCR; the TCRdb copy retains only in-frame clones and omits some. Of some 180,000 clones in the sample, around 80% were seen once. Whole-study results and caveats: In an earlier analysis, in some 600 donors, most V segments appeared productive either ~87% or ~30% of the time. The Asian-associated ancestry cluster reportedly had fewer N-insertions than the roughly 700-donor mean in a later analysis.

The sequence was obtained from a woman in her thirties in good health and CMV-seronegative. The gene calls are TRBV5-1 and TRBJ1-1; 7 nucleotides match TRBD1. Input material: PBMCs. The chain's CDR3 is CASMTGQVNTEAFF. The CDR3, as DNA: TGCGCCAGCATGACCGGACAGGTGAACACTGAAGCTTTCTTT.